Listed here are 26 T cell receptor beta chains from one sample, sequenced in a study of T cell repertoires in cytomegalovirus infection. MiXCR, run by TCRdb on the reads, gives a single entry per CDR3 protein. The sample has more than 650,000 distinct CDR3 sequences, 35% seen once. Source material: PBMCs. The receptor source for this set is a human donor in good health (CMV status not recorded). Some clones in this sample may be carry-over from other donors' samples.

The chain has TRBV24-1 and TRBJ2-1, with 7 bases fitting TRBD2. Germline-derived CDR1 and CDR2 are KGHDR and SFDVKD. J gave up 7 bases and V 2 bases, and 7 bases lay outside the gene matches. This CDR3 region has 15 residues. DNA of the CDR3: TGTGCCACCAGTGATTCGGCGAGGACTAGTAATGAGCAGTTCTTC. As protein: CATSDSARTSNEQFF.

Of note for this clonotype: No DNA is shown, since the ends of the CDR3 on it are uncertain; the CDR3 is the one TCRdb lists. J is TRBJ1-2 and V is TRBV12-3 or TRBV12-4; the table assigns TRBD1, which was not confirmed against the DNA. Including both end residues, the CDR3 is 12 amino acids long. CDR3: CASRQSWGTGNF.

This clonotype appeared many times. The chain joins TRBV7-6 to TRBJ1-6; D is ambiguous. Looked up from germline, CDR1 is SGHVS and CDR2 is FNYEAQ. The CDR3 sequence is 15 residues long. V was cut by 6 bases and J by 0 bases, with 9 bases left in between. The CDR3 spells CASSLISSYNSPLHF. In DNA, the CDR3 is TGTGCCAGCAGTCTAATTAGCTCCTATAATTCACCCCTCCACTTT. Full variable domain (remainder filled in from reference TRBV7-6 and TRBJ1-6): GAGVSQSPRYKVTKRGQDVALRCDPISGHVSLYWYRQALGQGPEFLTYFNYEAQQDKSGLPNDRFSAERPEGSISTLTIQRTEQRDSAMYRCASSLISSYNSPLHFGNGTRLTVT.

This clonotype was found many times. The gene calls are TRBV7-8 and TRBJ2-1, with D tentatively TRBD2 (6 bases). Germline V CDR1 and CDR2: SGHVS, FQNEAQ. This CDR3 is built from 12 residues. V was pared by 2 bases and J by 13 bases, with 12 bases between. CDR3 DNA: TGTGCCAGCAGCTTATCGGGGGAGGTACAGTTCTTC. Amino acids: CASSLSGEVQFF.

This chain links TRBV20-1 with TRBJ2-7; 10 nucleotides line up with TRBD2. The J segment lost 2 bases and the V segment lost 2 bases, leaving 12 bases of the junction unmatched. In germline, CDR1 is DFQATT, CDR2 SNEGSKA (reference sequence). The CDR3 has 17 residues. The CDR3, as DNA: TGCAGTGCTAGAAAGCGTGGGACTAGCGTTTGGACCTACGAGCAGTACTTC. Amino acids: CSARKRGTSVWTYEQYF.

The rearrangement joins TRBV6-5 to TRBJ1-2; maybe TRBD1 (6 bases). The CDR3 runs to 12 residues. Germline V gene sequence: CDR1 MNHEY, CDR2 SVGAGI. V gave up 5 bases and J gave up 3 bases, with 7 bases separating them. The CDR3 region is CASSKGDYGYTF. The CDR3 DNA follows: TGTGCCAGCAGTAAGGGGGACTATGGCTACACCTTC.

This clonotype was detected a few times. V is TRBV28 and J is TRBJ2-5; TRBD2 aligns across 8 bases. The CDR3 has 15 residues. The V gene's germline CDR1 is MDHEN and CDR2 SYDVKM. The V gene end was trimmed by 4 bases and the J gene end by 5 bases; junction bases not matched to a gene: 9. CDR3 in DNA: TGTGCCAGCAGTTCATTGTCGGGGGGGGAGGAGACCCAGTACTTC. It yields the protein CASSSLSGGEETQYF. Full variable domain (missing parts from reference TRBV28 and TRBJ2-5): DVKVTQSSRYLVKRTGEKVFLECVQDMDHENMFWYRQDPGLGLRLIYFSYDVKMKEKGDIPEGYSVSREKKERFSLILESASTNQTSMYLCASSSLSGGEETQYFGPGTRLLVL.

Of note for this clonotype: At one of its ends the junction is not consistent with the germline gene, which may arise from a read error. This sequence joins TRBV7-7 and TRBJ2-3; no clear D. The CDR3 length is 14 residues. CDR1 is SSHAT, CDR2 FNYEAQ, per germline (reference sequence). For the CDR3, the DNA is TGTGCTAGCAGCTTGGGTCCGTACACAGATACGCAGTATTTT. It specifies CASSLGPYTDTQYF.

V and J are TRBV30 and TRBJ1-1, with 8 nucleotides matching TRBD1. Germline lookup yields CDR1 GTSNPN and CDR2 SVGIG (reference sequence). The CDR3 sequence is 14 residues long. V was clipped by 2 bases and J by 4 bases; unmatched bases: 6. CDR3 coding DNA: TGTGCCTGGAGTCTGACAGGGGCGGGCACTGAAGCTTTCTTT. It translates to CAWSLTGAGTEAFF.

This chain links TRBV28 with TRBJ1-3; unclear D gene. CDR1 is MDHEN, CDR2 SYDVKM, per germline. This CDR3 contains 16 residues. V gave up 4 bases and J gave up 0 bases, with 13 bases separating them. CDR3 amino acids: CASSSDRHHSGNTIYF. DNA of the CDR3: TGTGCCAGCAGTTCCGACCGACACCACTCTGGAAACACCATATATTTT.

This chain connects TRBV7-6 to TRBJ1-1; no firm D call. Germline-derived CDR1 and CDR2 are SGHVS and FNYEAQ. The CDR3 sequence is 12 residues long. With 7 bases removed from V and 0 bases from J, the gap between germline ends came to 6 bases. In DNA, the CDR3 is TGTGCCAGCACCCAGCTGAACACTGAAGCTTTCTTT. It translates to CASTQLNTEAFF.

This clonotype occurred a few times. DNA for the CDR3: TGTGCCAGCAGTTTAGCGCGCGCAGTGAACACTGAAGCTTTCTTT. Translating it yields CASSLARAVNTEAFF. The chain links TRBV12-3 or TRBV12-4 to TRBJ1-1; D is unclear. Between the trimmed V and J ends, which lost 0 bases and 0 bases, there was a span of 8 bases. The CDR3 is 15 residues long.

The chain uses TRBV20-1 and TRBJ2-7; D is perhaps TRBD2 (6 bases). This CDR3 is 13 amino acids long. Germline V CDR1 and CDR2: DFQATT, SNEGSKA (reference sequence). Trimming left V 0 bases short and J 3 bases short, with 9 bases between. The CDR3 protein is CSARDSGVYEQYF. DNA for the CDR3: TGCAGTGCTAGAGATTCGGGGGTCTACGAGCAGTACTTC.

The chain employs TRBV18 and TRBJ2-1, with D tentatively TRBD1 or TRBD2 (5 bases each). CDR1 KGHSH and CDR2 LQKENI come from the germline V gene. V lost 3 bases, J lost 4 bases, and 16 bases lay in between. The CDR3 sequence is 16 residues long. This chain's CDR3 is CASSPDFRDGYNEQFF. CDR3 sequence (DNA): TGTGCCAGCTCACCCGATTTCAGGGACGGATACAATGAGCAGTTCTTC.

This clonotype came up once. This chain connects TRBV15 to TRBJ2-5, with a possible D match to TRBD1 (6 bases). Trimming cost V 5 bases and J 5 bases, with 15 bases left between them. The CDR3 has 14 residues. The germline V gene has CDR1 LNHNV and CDR2 YYDKDF (reference sequence). The CDR3 bases are TGTGCCACCAGCTCACGACAGGATTTTGAGACCCAGTACTTC. Translated: CATSSRQDFETQYF.

This chain links TRBV6-2 or TRBV6-3 with TRBJ2-1, with 9 bases fitting TRBD2. The ends lost 6 bases at V and 6 bases at J; junction bases unmatched: 12. Germline V gene data show CDR1 as MNHEY and CDR2 as SVGEGT. This CDR3 spans 16 amino acids. The CDR3 region has the DNA TGTGCCAGCAGCCTAGGACTAGCGTGGGCGGGCAATGAGCAGTTCTTC. Its protein is CASSLGLAWAGNEQFF.

This clonotype was observed a handful of times. This sequence joins TRBV7-2 and TRBJ2-3; 12 bases map to TRBD1. Germline CDR1 reads SGHTA; CDR2 reads FQGNSA. This CDR3 region has 16 residues. J was trimmed by 4 bases and V by 1 base; bases with no gene match: 3. In DNA, the CDR3 is TGTGCCAGCAGCTTAGTCGGGACAGGGGGCTCAGATACGCAGTATTTT. Translation gives CASSLVGTGGSDTQYF.

This clonotype was seen a handful of times. The CDR3 region is CASSISQKTDTQYF. The CDR3 DNA sequence: TGTGCCAGCAGTATTAGTCAGAAGACAGATACGCAGTATTTT. The chain couples TRBV6-5 to TRBJ2-3, with no clear D. Per the germline V gene, CDR1 is MNHEY and CDR2 is SVGAGI. This CDR3 has 14 amino acids. V was cut by 5 bases and J by 3 bases, with 12 bases left in between.

The V and J genes are TRBV4-1 and TRBJ2-7, with D maybe TRBD1 (5 bases). V was clipped by 1 base and J by 3 bases, with 7 bases between them. Germline V gene lookup returns CDR1 MGHRA and CDR2 YSYEKL. The CDR3 contains 13 residues. DNA for the CDR3: TGCGCCAGCAGCCAAGTCCAGGGCTACGAGCAGTACTTC. Translation: CASSQVQGYEQYF.

This rearrangement joins TRBV7-3 to TRBJ2-1; D might be TRBD2 (5 bases). The germline V gene has CDR1 SGHTA and CDR2 FQGTGA. This CDR3 has 17 residues. Trimming removed 1 base from V and 3 bases from J, with 16 bases in between. CDR3 in amino acids: CASSLIPHPAGYNEQFF. The CDR3 DNA reads as TGTGCCAGCAGCTTAATTCCCCACCCGGCGGGCTACAATGAGCAGTTCTTC.

There are many counts of this clonotype. The gene calls are TRBV7-2 and TRBJ1-5; tentative D call: TRBD1 (5 bases). V was cut by 5 bases and J by 0 bases, with 11 bases left in between. This CDR3 is built from 15 residues. Germline V lookup: CDR1 SGHTA, CDR2 FQGNSA. The CDR3, as DNA: TGTGCCAGCAGCCCAGCAGGGTATAGCAATCAGCCCCAGCATTTT. This gives the protein CASSPAGYSNQPQHF.

Comment on this clonotype: Compared with germline, one end of the junction differs, possibly owing to a read error. The genes are TRBV7-2 and TRBJ2-1; 7 bases are a match to TRBD2. Germline V lookup: CDR1 SGHTA, CDR2 FQGNSA. The CDR3 is 18 residues long. CDR3 protein: CASSLASPPSGVSNEHFF. The CDR3 DNA reads as TGTGCCAGCAGCTTAGCGAGTCCCCCCAGCGGGGTGTCCAATGAGCATTTCTTC.

This clonotype was found many times. The CDR3 here is CASSRPGTGFHF. The CDR3 coding sequence is TGTGCCAGCAGTAGACCCGGGACAGGGTTCCACTTT. The chain joins TRBV12-3 or TRBV12-4 to TRBJ1-6, with TRBD1 matching 9 bases. The CDR3 is 12 amino acids. Trimming took 5 bases from V and 17 from J; bases not matched to a gene: 7.

The gene calls are TRBV28 and TRBJ1-2, with 9 bases fitting TRBD1. The CDR3 loop spans 13 amino acids. Germline CDR1 reads MDHEN; CDR2 reads SYDVKM. J gave up 8 bases and V 9 bases, and 10 bases lay outside the gene matches. The chain's CDR3 is CARRGDRAWGYTF. CDR3 in DNA: TGTGCCAGAAGGGGGGACAGGGCTTGGGGCTACACCTTC.

On this clonotype: Its ends do not fully match the called genes, so a read error is possible. The V call is TRBV4-1, the J call TRBJ1-5; possibly TRBD1 for D (6 bases). Germline CDR1 is MGHRA and CDR2 is YSYEKL. The CDR3 spans 13 residues. CDR3 region: CSSSLSRGQPQHF. CDR3 coding DNA: TGCTCCAGCAGCCTTAGCAGGGGTCAGCCCCAGCATTTT.

This clonotype has a handful of counts. This chain connects TRBV6-6 to TRBJ2-1, with no clear D. CDR1 and CDR2 (germline): MNHNY, SVGAGI (reference sequence). Between the trimmed V and J ends, which lost 2 bases and 4 bases, there was a span of 6 bases. CDR3 length: 13 residues. CDR3 sequence: CASSYKIYNEQFF. CDR3 in DNA: TGTGCCAGCAGTTACAAGATATACAATGAGCAGTTCTTC.